The T cell receptor beta chain described here comes from a study of cytotoxic CD8 clonotypes in ibrutinib-treated CLL. The wider study: Enrolment comprised eleven to twelve relapsed/refractory and roughly 15 treatment-naive patients; roughly 17 were IGHV unmutated.

Assay used: immunoSEQ multiplex PCR; TCRdb lists only in-frame clones, some missing. Among 90,000 to 95,000 clones listed, 75% to 80% were seen once. This sequence was found in a human donor with chronic lymphocytic leukemia. The starting material was PBMCs, obtained after 24 months of ibrutinib treatment.

The CDR3 DNA follows: TGCAGTCCAAATGAGCAGTTCTTC. This gives the protein CSPNEQFF. The rearrangement joins TRBV20-1 to TRBJ2-1; no firm D call. The CDR3 length is 8 residues. Germline CDR1 is DFQATT and CDR2 is SNEGSKA (reference sequence). V was clipped by 8 bases and J by 7 bases, with 3 bases between them.